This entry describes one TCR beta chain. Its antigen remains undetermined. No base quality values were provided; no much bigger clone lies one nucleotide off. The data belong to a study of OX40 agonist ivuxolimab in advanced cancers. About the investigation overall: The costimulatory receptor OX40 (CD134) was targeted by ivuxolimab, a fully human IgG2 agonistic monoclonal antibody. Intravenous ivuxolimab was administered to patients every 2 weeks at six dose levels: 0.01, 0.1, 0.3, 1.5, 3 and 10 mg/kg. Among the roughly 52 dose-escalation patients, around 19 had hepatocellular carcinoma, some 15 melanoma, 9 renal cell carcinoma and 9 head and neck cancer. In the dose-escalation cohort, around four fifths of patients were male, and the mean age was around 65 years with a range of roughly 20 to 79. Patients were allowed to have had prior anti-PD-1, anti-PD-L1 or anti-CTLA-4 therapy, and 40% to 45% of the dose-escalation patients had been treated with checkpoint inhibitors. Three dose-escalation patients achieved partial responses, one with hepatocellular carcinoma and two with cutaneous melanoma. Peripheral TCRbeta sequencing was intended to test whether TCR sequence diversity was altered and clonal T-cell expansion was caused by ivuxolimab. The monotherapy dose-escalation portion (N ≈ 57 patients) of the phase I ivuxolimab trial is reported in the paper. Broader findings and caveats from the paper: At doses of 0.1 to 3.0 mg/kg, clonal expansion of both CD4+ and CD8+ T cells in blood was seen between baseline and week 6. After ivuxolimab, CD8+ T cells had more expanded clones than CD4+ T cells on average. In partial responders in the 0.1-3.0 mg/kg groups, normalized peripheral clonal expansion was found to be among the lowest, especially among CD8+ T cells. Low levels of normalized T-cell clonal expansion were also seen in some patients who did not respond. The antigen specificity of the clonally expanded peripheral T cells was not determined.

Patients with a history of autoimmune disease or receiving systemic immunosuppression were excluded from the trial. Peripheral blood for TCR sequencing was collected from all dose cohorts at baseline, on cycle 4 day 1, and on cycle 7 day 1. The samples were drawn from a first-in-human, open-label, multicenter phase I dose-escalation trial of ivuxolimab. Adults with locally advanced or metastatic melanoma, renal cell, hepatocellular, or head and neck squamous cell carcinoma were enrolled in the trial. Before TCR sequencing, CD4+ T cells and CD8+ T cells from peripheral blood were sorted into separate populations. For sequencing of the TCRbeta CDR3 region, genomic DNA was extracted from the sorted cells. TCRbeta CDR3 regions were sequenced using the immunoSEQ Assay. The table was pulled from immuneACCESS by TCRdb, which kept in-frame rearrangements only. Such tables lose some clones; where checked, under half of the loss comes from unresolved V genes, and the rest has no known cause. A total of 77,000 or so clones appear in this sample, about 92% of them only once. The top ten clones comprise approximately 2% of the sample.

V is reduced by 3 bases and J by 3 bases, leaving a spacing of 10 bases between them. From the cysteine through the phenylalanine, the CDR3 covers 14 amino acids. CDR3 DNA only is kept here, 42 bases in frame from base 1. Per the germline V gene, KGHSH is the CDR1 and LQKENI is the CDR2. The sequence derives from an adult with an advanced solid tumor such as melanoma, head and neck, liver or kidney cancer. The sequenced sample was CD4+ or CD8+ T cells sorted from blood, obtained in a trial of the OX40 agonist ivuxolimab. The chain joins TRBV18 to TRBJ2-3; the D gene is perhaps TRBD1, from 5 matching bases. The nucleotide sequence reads TGTGCCAGCTCACCGATAGCAGGGACAGATACGCAGTATTTT. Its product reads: CASSPIAGTDTQYF.